A few counts support the clone carrying this T cell receptor (beta chain). Antigen: not known. Individual cDNA molecules carried attached unique molecular identifiers. Each CDR3 protein gets one entry after TCRdb re-called the 5' RACE reads with MiXCR. Of 45,000 to 75,000 distinct CDR3 sequences in the sample, roughly 5.9% were seen once. The sample is drawn from a study of early T cells in non-severe SARS-CoV-2 infection. Study-wide background: Chains stayed unpaired after sequencing of bulk RNA from unsorted whole blood. The study, taken as a whole, reports: VDJdb matching skewed toward anti-spike CD8 responses, missing private and CD4 specificities.

CDR3 length equals 13 residues. Germline assignment: CDR1 SQVTM and CDR2 ANQGSEA. V lost 7 bases and J 5 bases, leaving 17 bases between the germline ends. The sequence was obtained from an adult who was a healthcare worker with PCR-confirmed SARS-CoV-2 infection or an uninfected control (not recorded which). The rearrangement joins TRBV29-1 to TRBJ1-1; tentatively, D is TRBD1 (6 bases). The sequenced sample was whole blood. The CDR3 DNA reads TGCAGCGCTGTCGCTGGAGGGGGAACTGAAGCTTTCTTT. Residues: CSAVAGGGTEAFF. Looking up the rest from reference TRBV29-1 and TRBJ1-1 gives the full variable domain: SAVISQKPSRDICQRGTSLTIQCQVDSQVTMMFWYRQQPGQSLTLIATANQGSEATYESGFVIDKFPISRPNLTFSTLTVSNMSPEDSSIYLCSAVAGGGTEAFFGQGTRLTVV.